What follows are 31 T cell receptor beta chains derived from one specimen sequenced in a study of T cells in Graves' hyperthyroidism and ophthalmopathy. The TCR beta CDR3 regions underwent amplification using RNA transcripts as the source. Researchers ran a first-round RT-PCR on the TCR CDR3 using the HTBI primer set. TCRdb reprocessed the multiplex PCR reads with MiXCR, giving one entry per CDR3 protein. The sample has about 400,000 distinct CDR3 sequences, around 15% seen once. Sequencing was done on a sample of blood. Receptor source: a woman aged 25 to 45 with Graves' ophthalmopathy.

CDR3 sequence reads: CASSRTSGSNSGELFF. CDR3 sequence (DNA): TGTGCCAGCAGCCGGACTAGCGGGAGCAACTCCGGGGAGCTGTTTTTT. The rearrangement joins TRBV11-2 to TRBJ2-2, with 13 bases that match TRBD2. J was trimmed by 6 bases and V by 5 bases; bases with no gene match: 6. Germline CDR1 and CDR2: SGHAT and FQNNGV. This CDR3 contains 16 residues.

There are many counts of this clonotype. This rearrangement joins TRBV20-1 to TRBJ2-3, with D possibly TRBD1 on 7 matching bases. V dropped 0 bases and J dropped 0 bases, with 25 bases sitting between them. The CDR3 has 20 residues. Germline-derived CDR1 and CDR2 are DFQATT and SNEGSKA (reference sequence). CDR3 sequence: CSARERTQGGRSSSTDTQYF. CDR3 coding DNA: TGCAGTGCTAGAGAACGAACCCAGGGGGGCCGATCCTCTAGCACAGATACGCAGTATTTT.

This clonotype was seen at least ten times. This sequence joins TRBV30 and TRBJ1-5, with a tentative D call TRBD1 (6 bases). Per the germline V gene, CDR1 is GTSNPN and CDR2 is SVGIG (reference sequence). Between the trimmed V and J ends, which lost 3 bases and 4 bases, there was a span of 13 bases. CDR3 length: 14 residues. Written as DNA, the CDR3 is TGTGCCTGGAGCTCGGGAGGGGGGAATCAGCCCCAGCATTTT. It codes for CAWSSGGGNQPQHF.

This CDR3 is CSASVGGNTIYF. The CDR3 DNA follows: TGCAGTGCTAGTGTCGGTGGAAACACCATATATTTT. The chain joins TRBV20-1 to TRBJ1-3, with D uncertain. The V end was cut by 3 bases, the J end by 3 bases, with 6 bases between. This CDR3 is built from 12 residues. Germline V gene lookup returns CDR1 DFQATT and CDR2 SNEGSKA (reference sequence).

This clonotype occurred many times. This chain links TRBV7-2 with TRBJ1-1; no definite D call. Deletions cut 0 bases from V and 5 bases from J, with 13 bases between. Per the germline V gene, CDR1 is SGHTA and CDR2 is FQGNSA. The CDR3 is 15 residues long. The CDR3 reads CASSLAPPGSTEAFF. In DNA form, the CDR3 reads TGTGCCAGCAGCTTAGCTCCGCCAGGATCAACTGAAGCTTTCTTT.

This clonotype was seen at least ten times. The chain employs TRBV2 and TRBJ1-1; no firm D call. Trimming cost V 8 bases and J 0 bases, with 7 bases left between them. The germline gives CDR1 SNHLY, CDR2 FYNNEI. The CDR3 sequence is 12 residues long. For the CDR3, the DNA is TGTGCCAGCCACCGGATGAACACTGAAGCTTTCTTT. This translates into CASHRMNTEAFF.

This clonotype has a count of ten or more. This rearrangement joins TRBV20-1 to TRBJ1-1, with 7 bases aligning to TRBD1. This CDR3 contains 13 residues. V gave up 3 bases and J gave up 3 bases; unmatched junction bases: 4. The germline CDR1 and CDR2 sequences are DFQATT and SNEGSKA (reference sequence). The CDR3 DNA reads TGCAGTGCTAGTCAAACAGGGGACACTGAAGCTTTCTTT. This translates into CSASQTGDTEAFF.

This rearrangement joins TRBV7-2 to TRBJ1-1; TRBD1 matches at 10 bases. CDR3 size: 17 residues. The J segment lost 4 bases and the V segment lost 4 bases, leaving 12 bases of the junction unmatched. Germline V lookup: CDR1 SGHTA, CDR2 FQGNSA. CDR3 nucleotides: TGTGCCAGCAGCTCGACAGGGGGCAGGGGGCGGATCACTGAAGCTTTCTTT. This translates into CASSSTGGRGRITEAFF. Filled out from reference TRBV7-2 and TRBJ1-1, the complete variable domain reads GAGVSQSPSNKVTEKGKDVELRCDPISGHTALYWYRQSLGQGLEFLIYFQGNSAPDKSGLPSDRFSAERTGGSVSTLTIQRTQQEDSAVYLCASSSTGGRGRITEAFFGQGTRLTVV.

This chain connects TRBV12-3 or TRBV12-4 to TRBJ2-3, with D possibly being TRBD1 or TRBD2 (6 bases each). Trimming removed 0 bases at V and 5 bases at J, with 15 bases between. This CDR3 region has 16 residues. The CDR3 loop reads CASSLALGGHGDTQYF. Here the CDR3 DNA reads TGTGCCAGCAGTTTAGCTCTCGGGGGCCACGGAGATACGCAGTATTTT.

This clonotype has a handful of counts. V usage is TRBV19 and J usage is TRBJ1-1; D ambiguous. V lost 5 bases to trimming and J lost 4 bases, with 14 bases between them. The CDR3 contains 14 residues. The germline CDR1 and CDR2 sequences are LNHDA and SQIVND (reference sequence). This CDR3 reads CASSSKAARTEAFF. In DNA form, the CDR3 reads TGTGCCAGTAGTTCGAAAGCCGCGCGCACTGAAGCTTTCTTT.

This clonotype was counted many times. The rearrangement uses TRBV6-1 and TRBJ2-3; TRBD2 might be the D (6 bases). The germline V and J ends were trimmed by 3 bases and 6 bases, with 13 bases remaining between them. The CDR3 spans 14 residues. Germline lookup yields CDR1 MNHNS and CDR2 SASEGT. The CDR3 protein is CASSDGLAIDTQYF. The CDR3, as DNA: TGTGCCAGCAGTGATGGGCTAGCGATTGATACGCAGTATTTT.

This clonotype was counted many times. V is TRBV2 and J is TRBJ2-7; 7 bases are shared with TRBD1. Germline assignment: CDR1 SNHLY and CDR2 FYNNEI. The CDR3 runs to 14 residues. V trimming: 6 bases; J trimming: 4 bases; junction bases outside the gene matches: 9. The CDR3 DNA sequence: TGTGCCAGCAGCGACAGGGCGGTCACTTACGAGCAGTACTTC. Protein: CASSDRAVTYEQYF.

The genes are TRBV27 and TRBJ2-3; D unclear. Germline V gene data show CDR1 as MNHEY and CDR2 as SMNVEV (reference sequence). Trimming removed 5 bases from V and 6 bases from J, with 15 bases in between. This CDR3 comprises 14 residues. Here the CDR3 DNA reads TGTGCCAGCAGTCCCTCGACGACTCGCGATACGCAGTATTTT. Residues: CASSPSTTRDTQYF.

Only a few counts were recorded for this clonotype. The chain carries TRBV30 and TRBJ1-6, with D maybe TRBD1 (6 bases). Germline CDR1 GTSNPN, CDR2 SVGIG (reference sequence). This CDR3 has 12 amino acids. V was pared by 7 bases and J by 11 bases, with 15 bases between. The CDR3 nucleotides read TGTGCCTACCAAGGAGGGGGTCCACCCCTCCACTTT. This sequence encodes CAYQGGGPPLHF.

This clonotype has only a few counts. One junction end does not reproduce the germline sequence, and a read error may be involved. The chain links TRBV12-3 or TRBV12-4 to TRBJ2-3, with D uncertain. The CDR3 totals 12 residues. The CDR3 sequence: CANSFRDHTQYF. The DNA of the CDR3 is TGTGCCAACAGTTTTCGCGATCATACGCAGTATTTT.

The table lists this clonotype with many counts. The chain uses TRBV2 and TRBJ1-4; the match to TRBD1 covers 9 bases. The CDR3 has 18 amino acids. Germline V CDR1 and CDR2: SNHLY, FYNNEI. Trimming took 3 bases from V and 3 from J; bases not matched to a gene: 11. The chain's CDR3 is CASSDPTGGGFANEKLFF. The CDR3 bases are TGTGCCAGCAGTGATCCAACAGGGGGCGGTTTTGCTAATGAAAAACTGTTTTTT.

The CDR3 sequence: CASSRRFSYNSPLHF. The CDR3, as DNA: TGTGCCAGCAGTCGCCGGTTCTCCTATAATTCACCCCTCCACTTT. The chain links TRBV6-1 to TRBJ1-6, with no clear D. The V gene's germline CDR1 is MNHNS and CDR2 SASEGT. V was clipped by 5 bases and J by 0 bases, with 8 bases between them. The CDR3 covers 15 residues.

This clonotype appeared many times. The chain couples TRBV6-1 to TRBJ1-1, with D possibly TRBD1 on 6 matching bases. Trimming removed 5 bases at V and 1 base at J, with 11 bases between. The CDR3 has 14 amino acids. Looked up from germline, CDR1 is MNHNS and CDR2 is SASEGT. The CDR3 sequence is CASSFGTPNTEAFF. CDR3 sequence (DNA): TGTGCCAGCAGTTTCGGGACACCGAACACTGAAGCTTTCTTT.

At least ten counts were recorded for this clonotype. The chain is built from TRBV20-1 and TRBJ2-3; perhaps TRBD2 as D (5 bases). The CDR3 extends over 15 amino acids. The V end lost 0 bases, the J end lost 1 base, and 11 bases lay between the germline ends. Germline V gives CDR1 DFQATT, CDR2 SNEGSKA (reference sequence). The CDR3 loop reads CSARDFAGGTDTQYF. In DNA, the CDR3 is TGCAGTGCTAGAGATTTCGCGGGTGGCACAGATACGCAGTATTTT.

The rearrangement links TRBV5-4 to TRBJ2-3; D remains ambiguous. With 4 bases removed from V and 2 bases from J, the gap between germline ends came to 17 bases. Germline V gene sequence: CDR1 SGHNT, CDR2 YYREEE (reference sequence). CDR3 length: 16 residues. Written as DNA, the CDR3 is TGTGCCAGCAGCGGAGAAAGGATTGGGAACACAGATACGCAGTATTTT. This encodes CASSGERIGNTDTQYF. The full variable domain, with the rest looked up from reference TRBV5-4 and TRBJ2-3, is ETGVTQSPTHLIKTRGQQVTLRCSSQSGHNTVSWYQQALGQGPQFIFQYYREEENGRGNFPPRFSGLQFPNYSSELNVNALELDDSALYLCASSGERIGNTDTQYFGPGTRLTVL.

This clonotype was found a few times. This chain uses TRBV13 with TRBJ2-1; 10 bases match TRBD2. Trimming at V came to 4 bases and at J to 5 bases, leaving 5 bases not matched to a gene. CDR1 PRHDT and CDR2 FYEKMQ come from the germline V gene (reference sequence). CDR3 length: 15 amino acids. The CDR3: CASSSGTSADNEQFF. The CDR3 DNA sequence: TGTGCCAGCAGCTCCGGGACTAGCGCCGACAATGAGCAGTTCTTC.

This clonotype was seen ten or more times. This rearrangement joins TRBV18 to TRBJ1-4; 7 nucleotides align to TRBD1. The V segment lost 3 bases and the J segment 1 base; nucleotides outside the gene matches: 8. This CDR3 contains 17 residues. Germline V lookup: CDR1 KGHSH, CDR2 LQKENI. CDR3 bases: TGTGCCAGCTCACCTCGGGACAGCCCGAAAACTAATGAAAAACTGTTTTTT. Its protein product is CASSPRDSPKTNEKLFF.

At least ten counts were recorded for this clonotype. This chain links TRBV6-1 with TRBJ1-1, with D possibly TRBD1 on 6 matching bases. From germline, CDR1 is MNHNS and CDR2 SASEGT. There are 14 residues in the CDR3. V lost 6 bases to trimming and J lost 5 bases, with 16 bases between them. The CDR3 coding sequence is TGTGCCAGCAGAATAGGAACAGGGCTGACTGAAGCTTTCTTT. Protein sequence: CASRIGTGLTEAFF.

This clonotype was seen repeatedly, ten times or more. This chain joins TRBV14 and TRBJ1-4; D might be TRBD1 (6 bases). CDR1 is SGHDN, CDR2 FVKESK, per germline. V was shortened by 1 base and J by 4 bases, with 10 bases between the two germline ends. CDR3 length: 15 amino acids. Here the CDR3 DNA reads TGTGCCAGCAGCCAAGTCCAGGGGAGTAATGAAAAACTGTTTTTT. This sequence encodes CASSQVQGSNEKLFF. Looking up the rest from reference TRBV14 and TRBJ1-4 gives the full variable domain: EAGVTQFPSHSVIEKGQTVTLRCDPISGHDNLYWYRRVMGKEIKFLLHFVKESKQDESGMPNNRFLAERTGGTYSTLKVQPAELEDSGVYFCASSQVQGSNEKLFFGSGTQLSVL.

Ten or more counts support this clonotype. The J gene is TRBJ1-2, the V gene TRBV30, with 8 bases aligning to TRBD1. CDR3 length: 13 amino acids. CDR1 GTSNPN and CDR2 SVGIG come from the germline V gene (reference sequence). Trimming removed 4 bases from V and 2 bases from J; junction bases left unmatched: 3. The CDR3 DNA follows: TGTGCCTGGACAGGGGGCATGAACTATGGCTACACCTTC. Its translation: CAWTGGMNYGYTF.

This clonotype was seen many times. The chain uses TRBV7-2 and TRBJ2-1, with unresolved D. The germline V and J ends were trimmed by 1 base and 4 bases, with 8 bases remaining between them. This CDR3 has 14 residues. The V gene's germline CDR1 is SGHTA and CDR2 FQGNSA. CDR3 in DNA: TGTGCCAGCAGCTTAGTAAGGGAATACAATGAGCAGTTCTTC. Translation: CASSLVREYNEQFF.

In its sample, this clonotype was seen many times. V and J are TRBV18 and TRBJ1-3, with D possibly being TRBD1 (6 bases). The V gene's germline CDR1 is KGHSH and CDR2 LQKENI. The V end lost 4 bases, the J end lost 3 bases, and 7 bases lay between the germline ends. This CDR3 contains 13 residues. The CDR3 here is CASSLDSGNTIYF. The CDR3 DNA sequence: TGTGCCAGCTCACTGGACAGTGGAAACACCATATATTTT.

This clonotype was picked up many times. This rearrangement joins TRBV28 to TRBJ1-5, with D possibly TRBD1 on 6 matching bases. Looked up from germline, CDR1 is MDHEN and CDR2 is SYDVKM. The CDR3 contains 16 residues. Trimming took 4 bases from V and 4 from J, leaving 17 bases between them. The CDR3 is CASSSGQQGKNQPQHF. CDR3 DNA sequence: TGTGCCAGCAGTTCCGGCCAACAGGGTAAAAATCAGCCCCAGCATTTT.

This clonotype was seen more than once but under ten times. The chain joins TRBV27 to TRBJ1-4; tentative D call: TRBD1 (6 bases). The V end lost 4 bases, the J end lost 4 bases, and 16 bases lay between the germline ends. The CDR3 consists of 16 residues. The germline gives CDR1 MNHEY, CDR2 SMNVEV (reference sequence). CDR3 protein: CASSSQTGLFNEKLFF. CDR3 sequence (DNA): TGTGCCAGCAGTTCCCAGACAGGCCTTTTTAATGAAAAACTGTTTTTT.

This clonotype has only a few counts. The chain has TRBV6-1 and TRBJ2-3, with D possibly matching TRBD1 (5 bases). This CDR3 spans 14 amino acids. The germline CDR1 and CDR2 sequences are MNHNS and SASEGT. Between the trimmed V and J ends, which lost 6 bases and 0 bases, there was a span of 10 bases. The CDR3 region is CASRLQESTDTQYF. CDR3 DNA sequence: TGTGCCAGCAGACTACAGGAGAGCACAGATACGCAGTATTTT.

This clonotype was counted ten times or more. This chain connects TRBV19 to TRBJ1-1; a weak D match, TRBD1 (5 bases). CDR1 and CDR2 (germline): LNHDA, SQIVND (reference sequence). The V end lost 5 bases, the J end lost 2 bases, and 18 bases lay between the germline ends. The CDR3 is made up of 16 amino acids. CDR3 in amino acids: CASSPTLGAANTEAFF. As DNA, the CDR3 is TGTGCCAGTAGTCCAACCCTAGGGGCGGCTAACACTGAAGCTTTCTTT.